This T cell receptor (beta chain) was identified during a study of T cell repertoires in cytomegalovirus infection. Whole-study findings and limits: Summed frequency of public TCR beta families distinguished CMV carriers with the relevant HLA.

Via MiXCR, TCRdb re-called the reads, giving one row per CDR3 protein. The sample includes approximately 260,000 distinct CDR3 sequences, roughly a fifth of them seen just once. CDR3 length: 14 residues. V dropped 5 bases and J dropped 2 bases, with 9 bases sitting between them. The germline V gene has CDR1 SGHTA and CDR2 FQGNSA. About this clonotype: Its antigen is still unknown.

The clonotype was recovered from a human donor in good health (CMV status not recorded). Some clones in this sample may be carry-over from other donors' samples. V is TRBV7-2 and J is TRBJ1-4; D gene uncertain. The specimen comprised cultured PBMCs, sampled from culture after CMV antigen stimulation. The CDR3 coding sequence is TGTGCCAGCAGCCGTTCGGGTACTAATGAAAAACTGTTTTTT. This codes for CASSRSGTNEKLFF.